This T cell receptor (beta chain) derives from a study of blood T cell repertoires in COVID-19. As for the study in general: Spain, Italy and the United States supplied samples that represented acute and convalescent COVID-19. PBMCs, B-cell-depleted T cells, or T cells provided the cDNA or gDNA that made up the material.

This clone was counted once. Germline V gene sequence: CDR1 MDHEN, CDR2 SYDVKM. The CDR3 covers 14 residues. V dropped 2 bases and J dropped 2 bases, with 10 bases sitting between them. In the original analysis: Estimation of nucleated cell counts relied on the amplification of reference gene primers. TCRdb keeps only in-frame clones here, not all; method: immunoSEQ multiplex PCR. V, J and clone size are those of that table, while D and trimming were read from the DNA. The repertoire holds about 220,000 clones, with 83% as singletons. Sequencing was done on a sample of peripheral blood. This rearrangement joins TRBV28 to TRBJ2-7, with D possibly being TRBD2 (5 bases). This TCR derives from a woman aged 45-59 years with acute or convalescent COVID-19. The CDR3 loop is CASSLGTGTYEQYF. The DNA of the CDR3 is TGTGCCAGCAGTTTAGGCACGGGAACCTACGAGCAGTACTTC.